Each of the 2 T cell receptor beta chains below was sequenced from the same sample in a study of beta chain features in type 1 diabetes. Reverse transcribing all isolated RNA meant expressed TCRB transcripts were sequenced. Data came from immunoSEQ multiplex PCR; TCRdb stores just in-frame clones and leaves some out. The sample consists of approximately 150,000 clones, about 10% of them appearing once. Sequencing was done on a sample of naive CD4+ T cells from blood. These receptors were obtained from a man younger than 35 in good health.

This clone was found a few times. This chain links TRBV7-2 with TRBJ1-2; perhaps TRBD1 as D (6 bases). V gave up 3 bases and J gave up 0 bases, with 11 bases separating them. CDR1 is SGHTA, CDR2 FQGNSA, per germline. The CDR3 length is 15 residues. The DNA of the CDR3 is TGTGCCAGCAGCTTCGAAAACAGGGCTAACTATGGCTACACCTTC. Protein sequence: CASSFENRANYGYTF.

This clone appeared a few times. The chain couples TRBV28 to TRBJ2-2, with 7 bases lining up with TRBD1. Germline V gene lookup returns CDR1 MDHEN and CDR2 SYDVKM. The CDR3 covers 14 residues. After removal of 4 bases from V and 5 bases from J, the junction contained 4 bases not matched to a gene. CDR3 nucleotides: TGTGCCAGCAGTTCGGGACAGAAAACCGGGGAGCTGTTTTTT. Translated: CASSSGQKTGELFF.